The 19 T cell receptor beta chains below all came from one sample that was sequenced in a study of blood T cells in healthy people across ages. A J-beta primer mix and a sample-barcoded 5' primer were used in a second PCR of about 7 to 12 cycles. TCRdb reprocessed the 5' RACE reads with MiXCR, giving one entry per CDR3 protein. The table includes about 640,000 distinct CDR3 sequences, 58% detected once. Sequenced sample: blood. The receptor source for this set is a man between 60 and 75 years old in good health.

V usage is TRBV6-6 and J usage is TRBJ1-5, with D possibly matching TRBD1 (5 bases). The germline V gene has CDR1 MNHNY and CDR2 SVGAGI (reference sequence). CDR3 length: 16 amino acids. The V end lost 0 bases, the J end lost 5 bases, and 14 bases lay between the germline ends. The CDR3 region has the DNA TGTGCCAGCAGTTACTCCGAAAGGGGCCCCGATCAGCCCCAGCATTTT. Residues: CASSYSERGPDQPQHF.

This chain uses TRBV29-1 with TRBJ2-5; no reliable D call. Trimming took off 2 bases at V and 5 bases at J, with 18 bases between the two ends. This CDR3 has 15 amino acids. Germline V gives CDR1 SQVTM, CDR2 ANQGSEA. CDR3 DNA: TGCAGCGTTGAACAAAACTCGGACCCTCGGGAGACCCAGTACTTC. This encodes CSVEQNSDPRETQYF.

J is TRBJ2-7 and V is TRBV2, with a weak D call TRBD1 (6 bases). Germline loops: CDR1 SNHLY, CDR2 FYNNEI. Trimming pared 6 bases from V and 0 bases from J, leaving 12 bases between. CDR3 size: 14 residues. In nucleotides, the CDR3 is TGTGCCAGCAGCTACAGGGCCCTCTCCTACGAGCAGTACTTC. Its translation is CASSYRALSYEQYF.

V gene TRBV10-3 combines with J gene TRBJ2-3, with 7 bases matching TRBD2. From germline, CDR1 is ENHRY and CDR2 SYGVKD. V dropped 10 bases and J dropped 6; count of bases not matched to a gene: 10. This CDR3 contains 13 residues. CDR3 nucleotide sequence: TGTGCCAACGGCGGGAGCGATGAGGATACGCAGTATTTT. Translating gives CANGGSDEDTQYF.

The chain joins TRBV4-1 to TRBJ1-5; 9 bases map to TRBD1. V dropped 1 base and J dropped 2; count of bases not matched to a gene: 9. Germline V gives CDR1 MGHRA, CDR2 YSYEKL. The CDR3 has 18 residues. The CDR3 sequence: CASSQGPLGQGGNQPQHF. DNA for the CDR3: TGCGCCAGCAGCCAAGGACCCTTGGGACAGGGTGGCAATCAGCCCCAGCATTTT.

The rearrangement links TRBV5-1 to TRBJ1-4; unclear D gene. Germline V gene lookup returns CDR1 SGHRS and CDR2 YFSETQ. The CDR3 length is 15 residues. The V gene lost 5 bases and the J gene lost 0 bases, with 11 bases spanning the gap. The CDR3 bases are TGCGCCAGCAGGGCGATAGGCGCAACTAATGAAAAACTGTTTTTT. Protein product: CASRAIGATNEKLFF.

The J gene is TRBJ2-7, the V gene TRBV7-9, with D unclear. Germline assignment: CDR1 SEHNR and CDR2 FQNEAQ (reference sequence). CDR3 size: 14 residues. The V gene lost 1 base and the J gene lost 2 bases, with 9 bases spanning the gap. The CDR3 DNA follows: TGTGCCAGCAGCTTAGATTTGGCCGCCTACGAGCAGTACTTC. Translation gives CASSLDLAAYEQYF.

The J gene is TRBJ1-2, the V gene TRBV12-3 or TRBV12-4; 9 nucleotides agree with TRBD1. CDR3 length: 13 residues. V lost 5 bases to trimming and J lost 7 bases; unmatched junction nucleotides: 5. The CDR3 DNA sequence: TGTGCCAGCAGTGGCGGGACAGGGATTGGCTACACCTTC. It yields the protein CASSGGTGIGYTF.

The rearrangement links TRBV4-2 to TRBJ1-2, with 7 nucleotides matching TRBD1. The CDR3 totals 14 residues. Unmatched junction bases numbered 3, after V lost 0 bases and J lost 5 bases. Looked up from germline, CDR1 is LGHNA and CDR2 is YNFKEQ. CDR3 in amino acids: CASSQEGGEYGYTF. In nucleotides, the CDR3 is TGTGCCAGCAGCCAAGAAGGGGGCGAATATGGCTACACCTTC.

The rearrangement uses TRBV28 and TRBJ2-4; no clear D. The end of the DNA fits TRBJ2-7 better, so the J call may be wrong. This CDR3 has 14 residues. Germline V gene data show CDR1 as MDHEN and CDR2 as SYDVKM. The CDR3 DNA follows: TGTGCCAGCATGGCCCACCAGGATGGCTCCGAGCAGTACTTC. This translates into CASMAHQDGSEQYF.

This chain joins TRBV7-6 and TRBJ2-6; D perhaps matches TRBD1 (6 bases). The CDR3 sequence is 17 residues long. The germline CDR1 and CDR2 sequences are SGHVS and FNYEAQ. V gave up 3 bases and J gave up 0 bases, with 12 bases separating them. This chain's CDR3 is CASSLETGASGANVLTF. The CDR3 DNA is TGTGCCAGCAGCTTGGAGACAGGCGCCTCTGGGGCCAACGTCCTGACTTTC.

V gene TRBV20-1 combines with J gene TRBJ2-7; tentative D call: TRBD1 (6 bases). CDR1 is DFQATT and CDR2 is SNEGSKA in the germline V gene (reference sequence). This CDR3 is built from 14 residues. The V and J ends lost 0 bases and 4 bases respectively, with 13 bases between them. This CDR3 reads CSARDGATGYEQYF. The DNA for the CDR3 is TGCAGTGCTAGAGATGGGGCGACAGGATACGAGCAGTACTTC.

The chain employs TRBV9 and TRBJ2-4; 7 bases map to TRBD1. Germline V lookup: CDR1 SGDLS, CDR2 YYNGEE. V gave up 4 bases and J gave up 4 bases; unmatched junction bases: 5. The CDR3 consists of 14 residues. This CDR3 is CASSPGQWKNIQYF. The CDR3 nucleotides read TGTGCCAGCAGCCCGGGACAGTGGAAAAACATTCAGTACTTC.

V is TRBV7-9 and J is TRBJ2-2; D unresolved. The CDR3 spans 14 residues. V gave up 2 bases and J gave up 3 bases, with 7 bases separating them. The germline CDR1 and CDR2 sequences are SEHNR and FQNEAQ (reference sequence). The CDR3 DNA follows: TGTGCCAGCAGCTTAATACAGTACACCGGGGAGCTGTTTTTT. It translates to CASSLIQYTGELFF.

This clonotype has more than one count but fewer than ten. The chain links TRBV14 to TRBJ2-4; no definite D call. The CDR3 runs to 14 residues. The germline gives CDR1 SGHDN, CDR2 FVKESK. The V and J ends lost 4 bases and 0 bases respectively, with 7 bases between them. CDR3 residues: CASSPDLAKNIQYF. CDR3 DNA: TGTGCCAGCAGCCCGGACCTAGCCAAAAACATTCAGTACTTC.

The chain combines TRBV4-2 with TRBJ2-6, with D possibly matching TRBD1 (6 bases). V gave up 0 bases and J gave up 2 bases, with 8 bases separating them. There are 16 residues in the CDR3. CDR1 and CDR2 (germline): LGHNA, YNFKEQ. CDR3 residues: CASSQDRDTGANVLTF. Here the CDR3 DNA reads TGTGCCAGCAGCCAAGATAGGGACACTGGGGCCAACGTCCTGACTTTC.

V usage is TRBV12-3 or TRBV12-4 and J usage is TRBJ2-1; D possibly corresponds to TRBD2 (5 bases). The CDR3 covers 14 residues. V lost 6 bases, J lost 8 bases, and 17 bases lay in between. The chain's CDR3 is CASSGLRAFHEQFF. CDR3 nucleotide sequence: TGTGCCAGCAGCGGACTGCGAGCTTTTCATGAGCAGTTCTTC.

There are a few counts of this clonotype. The chain is built from TRBV18 and TRBJ1-1; unclear D gene. Trimming left V 3 bases short and J 4 bases short, with 15 bases between. CDR1 and CDR2 (germline): KGHSH, LQKENI. The CDR3 covers 15 residues. The CDR3 nucleotides read TGTGCCAGCTCACCGGCGGCCACCCTGGGCACTGAAGCTTTCTTT. It is translated as CASSPAATLGTEAFF.

This chain uses TRBV28 with TRBJ2-1; TRBD2 aligns across 8 bases. The V gene end was trimmed by 5 bases and the J gene end by 5 bases; junction bases not matched to a gene: 20. This CDR3 is 19 amino acids long. Germline CDR1 MDHEN, CDR2 SYDVKM. The CDR3 reads CASSRQAGGQGPGDNEQFF. The CDR3 coding sequence is TGTGCCAGCAGTCGACAGGCGGGGGGACAAGGCCCCGGAGACAATGAGCAGTTCTTC.